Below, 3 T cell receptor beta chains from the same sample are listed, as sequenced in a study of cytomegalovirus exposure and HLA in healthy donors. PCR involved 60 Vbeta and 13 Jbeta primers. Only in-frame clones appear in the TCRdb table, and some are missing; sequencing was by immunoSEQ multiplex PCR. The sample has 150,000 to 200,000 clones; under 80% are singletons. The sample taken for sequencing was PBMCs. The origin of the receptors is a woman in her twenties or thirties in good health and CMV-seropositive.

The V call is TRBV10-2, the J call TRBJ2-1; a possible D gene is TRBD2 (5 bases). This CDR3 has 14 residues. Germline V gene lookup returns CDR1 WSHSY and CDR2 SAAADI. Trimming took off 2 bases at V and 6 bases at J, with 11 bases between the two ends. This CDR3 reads CASSEVASSNEQFF. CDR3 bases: TGCGCCAGCAGTGAGGTAGCTAGCAGCAATGAGCAGTTCTTC.

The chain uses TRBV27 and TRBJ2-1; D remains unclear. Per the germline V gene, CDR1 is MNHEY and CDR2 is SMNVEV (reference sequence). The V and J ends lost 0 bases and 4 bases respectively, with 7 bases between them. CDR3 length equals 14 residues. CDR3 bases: TGTGCCAGCAGTTTATCAATTTCTTACAATGAGCAGTTCTTC. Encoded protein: CASSLSISYNEQFF.

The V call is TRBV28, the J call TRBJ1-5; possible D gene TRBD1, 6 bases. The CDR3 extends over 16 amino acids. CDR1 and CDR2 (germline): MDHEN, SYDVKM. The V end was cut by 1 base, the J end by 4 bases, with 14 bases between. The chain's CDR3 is CASSLLRGGVNQPQHF. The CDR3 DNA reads TGTGCCAGCAGTTTATTAAGGGGGGGCGTGAATCAGCCCCAGCATTTT.